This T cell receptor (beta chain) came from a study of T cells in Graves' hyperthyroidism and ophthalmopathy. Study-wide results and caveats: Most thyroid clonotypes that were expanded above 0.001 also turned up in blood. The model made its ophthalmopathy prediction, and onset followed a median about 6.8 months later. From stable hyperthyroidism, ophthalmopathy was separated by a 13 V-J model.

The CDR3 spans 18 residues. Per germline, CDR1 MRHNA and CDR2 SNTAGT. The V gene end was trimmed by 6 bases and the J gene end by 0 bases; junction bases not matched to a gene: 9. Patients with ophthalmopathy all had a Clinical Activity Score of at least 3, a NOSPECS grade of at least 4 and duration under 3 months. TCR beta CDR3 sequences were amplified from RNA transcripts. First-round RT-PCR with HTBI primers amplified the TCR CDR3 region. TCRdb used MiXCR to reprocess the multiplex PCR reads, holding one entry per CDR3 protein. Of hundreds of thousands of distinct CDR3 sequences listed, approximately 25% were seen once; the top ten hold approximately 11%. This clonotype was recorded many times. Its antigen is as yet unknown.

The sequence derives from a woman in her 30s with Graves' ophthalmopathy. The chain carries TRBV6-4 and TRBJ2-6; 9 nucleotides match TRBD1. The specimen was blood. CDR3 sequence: CASSHRDRVDSGANVLTF. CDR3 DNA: TGTGCCAGCAGCCACCGGGACAGGGTAGACTCTGGGGCCAACGTCCTGACTTTC.